This TCR beta chain is drawn from a study of T cell responses to AZD1222 COVID-19 vaccine. The V gene lost 0 bases and the J gene lost 3 bases, with 9 bases spanning the gap. This CDR3 has 13 amino acids. Germline CDR1 GTSNPN, CDR2 SVGIG (reference sequence). Assay used: immunoSEQ multiplex PCR; TCRdb lists only in-frame clones, some missing. The table records approximately 210,000 clones, around 94% of them present only once. Concerning this clone: Its specificity is not known.

Overall study findings and caveats: When two AZD1222 doses had been given, Spike-specific TCR breadth and depth rose. Donor demographics were predominantly white British with a female majority; clonal diversity may be underestimated.

The material sequenced was peripheral blood, taken 28 days after the second dose of the MenACWY control vaccine. The TCR was taken from an adult who received the MenACWY meningococcal vaccine as a control. The rearrangement uses TRBV30 and TRBJ2-7, with D possibly matching TRBD2 (6 bases). The CDR3 region is CAWSVLGGYEQYF. CDR3 nucleotide sequence: TGTGCCTGGAGTGTATTGGGGGGCTACGAGCAGTACTTC.